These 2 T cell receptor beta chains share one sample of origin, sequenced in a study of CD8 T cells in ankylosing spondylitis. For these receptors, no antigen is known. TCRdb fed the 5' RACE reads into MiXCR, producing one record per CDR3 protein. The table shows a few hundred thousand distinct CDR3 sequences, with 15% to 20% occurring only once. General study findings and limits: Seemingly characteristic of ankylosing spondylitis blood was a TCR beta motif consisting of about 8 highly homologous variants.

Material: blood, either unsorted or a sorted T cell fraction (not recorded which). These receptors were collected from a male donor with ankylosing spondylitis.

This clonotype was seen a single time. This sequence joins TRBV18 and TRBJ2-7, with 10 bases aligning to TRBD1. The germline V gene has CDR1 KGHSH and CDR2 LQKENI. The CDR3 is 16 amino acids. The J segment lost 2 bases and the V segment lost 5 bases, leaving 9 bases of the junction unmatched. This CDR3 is CASSDRTGTGAYEQYF. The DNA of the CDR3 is TGTGCCAGCTCAGACCGAACCGGGACAGGGGCCTACGAGCAGTACTTC.

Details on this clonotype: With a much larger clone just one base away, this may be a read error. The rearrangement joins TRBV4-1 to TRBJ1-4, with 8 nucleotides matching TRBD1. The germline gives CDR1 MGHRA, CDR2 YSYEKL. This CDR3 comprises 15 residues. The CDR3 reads CASSRNRQGNEKLVF. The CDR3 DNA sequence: TGCGCCAGCAGCCGCAACCGACAGGGGAATGAAAAACTGGTTTTT.